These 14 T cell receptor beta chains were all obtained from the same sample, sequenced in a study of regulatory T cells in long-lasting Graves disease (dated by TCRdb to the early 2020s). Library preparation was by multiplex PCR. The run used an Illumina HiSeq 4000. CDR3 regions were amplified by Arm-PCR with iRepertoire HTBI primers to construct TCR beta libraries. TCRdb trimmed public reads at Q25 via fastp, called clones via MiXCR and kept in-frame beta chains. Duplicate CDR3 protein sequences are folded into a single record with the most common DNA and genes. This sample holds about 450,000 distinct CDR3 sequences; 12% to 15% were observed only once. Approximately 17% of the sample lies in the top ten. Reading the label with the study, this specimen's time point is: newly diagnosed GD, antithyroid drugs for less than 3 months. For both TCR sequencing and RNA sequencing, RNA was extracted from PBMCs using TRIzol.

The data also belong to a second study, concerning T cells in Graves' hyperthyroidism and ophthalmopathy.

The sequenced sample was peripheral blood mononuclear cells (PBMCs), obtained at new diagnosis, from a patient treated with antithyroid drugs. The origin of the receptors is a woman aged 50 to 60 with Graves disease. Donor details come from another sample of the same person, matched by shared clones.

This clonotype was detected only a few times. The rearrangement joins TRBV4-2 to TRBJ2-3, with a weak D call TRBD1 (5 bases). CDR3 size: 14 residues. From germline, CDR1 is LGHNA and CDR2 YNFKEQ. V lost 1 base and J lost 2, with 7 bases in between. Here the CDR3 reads CASSQGGATDTQYF. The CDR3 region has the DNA TGTGCCAGCAGCCAAGGTGGGGCCACAGATACGCAGTATTTT.

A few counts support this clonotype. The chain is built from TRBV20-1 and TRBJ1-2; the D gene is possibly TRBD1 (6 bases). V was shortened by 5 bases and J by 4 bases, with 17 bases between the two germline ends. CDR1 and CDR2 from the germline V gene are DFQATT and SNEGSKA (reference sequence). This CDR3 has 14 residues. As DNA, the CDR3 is TGCAGTGCTCCTGATCCGTGGACAGCCTATGGCTACACCTTC. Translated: CSAPDPWTAYGYTF.

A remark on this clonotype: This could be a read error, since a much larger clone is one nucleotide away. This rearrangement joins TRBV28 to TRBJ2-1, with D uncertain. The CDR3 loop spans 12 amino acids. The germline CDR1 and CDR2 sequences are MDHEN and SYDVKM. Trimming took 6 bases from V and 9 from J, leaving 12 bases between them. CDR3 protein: CASSTFNSEQFF. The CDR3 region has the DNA TGTGCCAGCAGCACCTTTAACAGTGAGCAGTTCTTC.

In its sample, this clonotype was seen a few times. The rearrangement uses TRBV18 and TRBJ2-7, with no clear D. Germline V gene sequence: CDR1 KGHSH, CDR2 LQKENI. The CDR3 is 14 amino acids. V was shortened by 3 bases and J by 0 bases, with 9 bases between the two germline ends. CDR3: CASSPDLVSYEQYF. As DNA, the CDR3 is TGTGCCAGCTCACCGGATCTAGTCTCCTACGAGCAGTACTTC.

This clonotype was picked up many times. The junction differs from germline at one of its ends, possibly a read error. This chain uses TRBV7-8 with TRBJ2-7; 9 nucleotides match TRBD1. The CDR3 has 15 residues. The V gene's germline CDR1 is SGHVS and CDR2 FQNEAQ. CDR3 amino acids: CASSLAGTGIDEQYF. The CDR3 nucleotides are TGTGCCAGCAGCCTAGCCGGGACAGGGATCGACGAGCAGTACTTC.

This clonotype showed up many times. The CDR3 reads CASSAPGAFTDTQYF. Here the CDR3 DNA reads TGTGCCAGCAGTGCCCCAGGGGCGTTCACAGATACGCAGTATTTT. V is TRBV2 and J is TRBJ2-3, with D possibly TRBD1 on 6 matching bases. V was pared by 4 bases and J by 2 bases, with 13 bases between. The germline CDR1 and CDR2 sequences are SNHLY and FYNNEI. The CDR3 runs 15 residues.

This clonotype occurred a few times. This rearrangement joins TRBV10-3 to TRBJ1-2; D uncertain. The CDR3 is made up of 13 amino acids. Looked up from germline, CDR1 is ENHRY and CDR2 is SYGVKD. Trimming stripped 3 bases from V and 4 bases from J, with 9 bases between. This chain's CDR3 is CAISEETVYGYTF. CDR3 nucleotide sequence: TGTGCCATCAGTGAAGAGACCGTCTATGGCTACACCTTC.

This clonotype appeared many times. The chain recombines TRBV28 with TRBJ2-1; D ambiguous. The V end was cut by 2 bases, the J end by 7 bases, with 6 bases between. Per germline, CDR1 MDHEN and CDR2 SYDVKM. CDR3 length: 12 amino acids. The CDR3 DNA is TGTGCCAGCAGTTTACGGGCGAATGAGCAGTTCTTC. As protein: CASSLRANEQFF. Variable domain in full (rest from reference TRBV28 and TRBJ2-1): DVKVTQSSRYLVKRTGEKVFLECVQDMDHENMFWYRQDPGLGLRLIYFSYDVKMKEKGDIPEGYSVSREKKERFSLILESASTNQTSMYLCASSLRANEQFFGPGTRLTVL.

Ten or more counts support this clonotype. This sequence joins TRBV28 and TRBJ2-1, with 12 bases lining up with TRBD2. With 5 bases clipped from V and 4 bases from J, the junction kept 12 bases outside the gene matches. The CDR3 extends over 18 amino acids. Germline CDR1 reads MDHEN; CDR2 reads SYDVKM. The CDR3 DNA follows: TGTGCCAGCAGTCTTTTGCACCCTAGCGGGAGGGGATACAATGAGCAGTTCTTC. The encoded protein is CASSLLHPSGRGYNEQFF.

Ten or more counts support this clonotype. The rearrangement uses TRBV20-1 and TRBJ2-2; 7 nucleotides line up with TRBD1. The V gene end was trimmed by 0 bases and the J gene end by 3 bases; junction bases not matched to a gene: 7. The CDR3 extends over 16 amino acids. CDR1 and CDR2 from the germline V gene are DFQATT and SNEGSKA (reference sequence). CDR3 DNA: TGCAGTGCTAGAGATTCCGGGACAGAGCACACCGGGGAGCTGTTTTTT. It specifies CSARDSGTEHTGELFF.

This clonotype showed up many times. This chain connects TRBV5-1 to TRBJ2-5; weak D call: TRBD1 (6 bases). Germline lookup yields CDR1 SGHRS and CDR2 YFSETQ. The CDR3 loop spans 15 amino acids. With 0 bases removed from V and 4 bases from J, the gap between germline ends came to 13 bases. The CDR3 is CASSLDGTRGETQYF. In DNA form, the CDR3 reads TGCGCCAGCAGCTTGGATGGGACAAGGGGAGAGACCCAGTACTTC. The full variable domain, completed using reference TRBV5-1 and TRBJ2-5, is KAGVTQTPRYLIKTRGQQVTLSCSPISGHRSVSWYQQTPGQGLQFLFEYFSETQRNKGNFPGRFSGRQFSNSRSEMNVSTLELGDSALYLCASSLDGTRGETQYFGPGTRLLVL.

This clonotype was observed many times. DNA of the CDR3: TGTGCCAGCAGGACTAGAAACACCGGGGAGCTGTTTTTT. Residues: CASRTRNTGELFF. The chain is built from TRBV7-2 and TRBJ2-2, with a tentative D call TRBD2 (6 bases). V was shortened by 6 bases and J by 2 bases, with 7 bases between the two germline ends. This CDR3 is built from 13 residues. Per the germline V gene, CDR1 is SGHTA and CDR2 is FQGNSA.

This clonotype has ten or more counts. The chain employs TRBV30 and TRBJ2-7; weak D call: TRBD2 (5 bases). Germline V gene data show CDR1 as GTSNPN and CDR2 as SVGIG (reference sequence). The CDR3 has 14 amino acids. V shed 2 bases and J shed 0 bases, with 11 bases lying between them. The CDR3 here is CAWSSSGFSYEQYF. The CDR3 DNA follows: TGTGCCTGGAGTTCCAGCGGCTTCTCCTACGAGCAGTACTTC.

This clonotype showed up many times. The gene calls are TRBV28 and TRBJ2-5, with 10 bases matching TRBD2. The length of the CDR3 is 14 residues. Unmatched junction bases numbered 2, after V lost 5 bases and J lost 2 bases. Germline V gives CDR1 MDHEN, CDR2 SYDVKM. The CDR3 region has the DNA TGTGCCAGCAGTCGGGGACTAGCGCAAGAGACCCAGTACTTC. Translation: CASSRGLAQETQYF.